The 4 T cell receptor beta chains presented below share a single source sample, sequenced in a study of T cell changes during pregnancy in multiple sclerosis. Sequenced by immunoSEQ multiplex PCR; TCRdb stores in-frame clones only, minus some. Among about 68,000 clones listed, less than 95% were seen once. The source was peripheral blood, collected in the second trimester of pregnancy. All receptors come from a female donor with multiple sclerosis, enrolled in a pregnancy study.

This chain joins TRBV9 and TRBJ2-7, with 9 bases lining up with TRBD1. With V trimmed by 4 bases and J by 6 bases, 11 bases remained unmatched. Germline V CDR1 and CDR2: SGDLS, YYNGEE. CDR3 length equals 15 residues. CDR3 protein: CASSPPRGQGAEQYF. The CDR3 nucleotides read TGTGCCAGCAGCCCCCCTCGGGGACAGGGAGCCGAGCAGTACTTC.

This clone was detected only once. The rearrangement uses TRBV29-1 and TRBJ1-2, with 8 nucleotides matching TRBD1. The CDR3 spans 18 residues. V shed 4 bases, J shed 0 bases, and the junction held 16 bases outside the gene matches. The germline V gene has CDR1 SQVTM and CDR2 ANQGSEA. CDR3 loop: CSVGAAGQGSEANYGYTF. The CDR3 DNA reads TGCAGCGTTGGGGCCGCCGGACAGGGATCAGAGGCTAACTATGGCTACACCTTC.

The chain has TRBV10-3 and TRBJ1-4; 9 bases line up with TRBD1. Germline V gene data show CDR1 as ENHRY and CDR2 as SYGVKD. The CDR3 loop spans 14 amino acids. The V and J ends lost 7 bases and 5 bases, in that order; junction bases with no gene match: 5. This chain's CDR3 is CAIKGDRVNEKLFF. In DNA form, the CDR3 reads TGTGCCATCAAAGGGGACAGGGTCAATGAAAAACTGTTTTTT.

The V gene is TRBV5-6, the J gene TRBJ1-6; 7 nucleotides line up with TRBD1. The CDR3 is 17 amino acids. Germline CDR1 SGHDT, CDR2 YYEEEE. Germline trimming cut 4 bases from V and 6 bases from J; bases unmatched to any gene: 13. CDR3 nucleotide sequence: TGTGCCAGCAGCCATAATTGGGTGACAGGGTTTAATTCACCCCTCCACTTT. Translated: CASSHNWVTGFNSPLHF. Full variable domain (missing parts from reference TRBV5-6 and TRBJ1-6): DAGVTQSPTHLIKTRGQQVTLRCSPKSGHDTVSWYQQALGQGPQFIFQYYEEEERQRGNFPDRFSGHQFPNYSSELNVNALLLGDSALYLCASSHNWVTGFNSPLHFGNGTRLTVT.